A single sample gave rise to the 2 T cell receptor beta chains below, sequenced in a study of T cell repertoires in cytomegalovirus infection. Antigen specificity for these receptors is unknown. TCRdb analysed the reads with MiXCR anew, one entry per CDR3 protein. The data show 830,000 or so distinct CDR3 sequences, around a third seen once. The sample here was cultured CD8+ T cells from PBMCs, taken from culture after CMV antigen stimulation. These receptors came from a human donor in good health (CMV status not recorded). Some clones in this sample may be carry-over from other donors' samples.

This clonotype was counted only a few times. This chain joins TRBV9 and TRBJ2-1; D not certain. Germline loops: CDR1 SGDLS, CDR2 YYNGEE. Trimming removed 1 base from V and 7 bases from J, with 15 bases in between. This CDR3 comprises 15 residues. In nucleotides, the CDR3 is TGTGCCAGCAGCGTAAGCCGAGCCCCGGGTAATGAGCAGTTCTTC. This encodes CASSVSRAPGNEQFF.

Notes on this clonotype: Here the CDR3 omits its conserved ending phenylalanine or tryptophan, so a read error is the likely source. The chain carries TRBV15 and TRBJ1-5, with D perhaps matching TRBD1 (5 bases). From germline, CDR1 is LNHNV and CDR2 YYDKDF (reference sequence). Trimming left V 6 bases short and J 4 bases short, with 19 bases between. This CDR3 is built from 16 residues. The CDR3 DNA is TGTGCCACCAGTATCCGGGACGGATTTCGGAATCAGCCCCAGCATTCT. Amino acids: CATSIRDGFRNQPQHS.